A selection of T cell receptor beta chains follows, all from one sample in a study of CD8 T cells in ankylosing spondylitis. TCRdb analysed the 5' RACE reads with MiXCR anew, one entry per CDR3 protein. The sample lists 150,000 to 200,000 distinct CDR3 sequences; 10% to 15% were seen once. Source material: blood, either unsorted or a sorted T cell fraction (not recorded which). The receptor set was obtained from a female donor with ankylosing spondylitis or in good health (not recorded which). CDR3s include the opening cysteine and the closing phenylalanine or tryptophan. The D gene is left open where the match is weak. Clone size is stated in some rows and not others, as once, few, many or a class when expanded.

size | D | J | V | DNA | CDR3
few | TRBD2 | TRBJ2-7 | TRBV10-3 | TGTGCCATCAGTGAGTCTACGGGAGGAGGTGGCGAGCAGTACTTC | CAISESTGGGGEQYF
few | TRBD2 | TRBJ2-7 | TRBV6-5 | TGTGCCAGCAGTTACTCGACTAGCGGGGGCCCCTACGAGCAGTACTTC | CASSYSTSGGPYEQYF
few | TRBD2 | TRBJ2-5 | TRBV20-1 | TGCAGTGCTAGAGTAACTAGCGGGAGTCCCCCACAAGAGACCCAGTACTTC | CSARVTSGSPPQETQYF
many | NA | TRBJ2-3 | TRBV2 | TGTGCCAGCAGTGGGAGACAGAACGCAGATACGCAGTATTTT | CASSGRQNADTQYF
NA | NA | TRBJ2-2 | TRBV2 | TGTGCCAGCAATAACGAGCTCAGGAACACCGGGGAGCTGTTTTTT | CASNNELRNTGELFF
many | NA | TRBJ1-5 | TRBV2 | TGTGCCAGCAGTCCGGATAATAGCAATCAGCCCCAGCATTTT | CASSPDNSNQPQHF
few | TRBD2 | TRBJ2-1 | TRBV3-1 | TGTGCCAGCAGCCAAGGGGGACTAGTGGGGCGTGTTGAGCAGTTCTTC | CASSQGGLVGRVEQFF
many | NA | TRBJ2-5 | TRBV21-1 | TGTGCCAGCAGCGAATTTGAGACAGACCAAGAGACCCAGTACTTC | CASSEFETDQETQYF
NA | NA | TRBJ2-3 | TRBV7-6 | TGTGCCAGCAGCTCGGGCCCTAGCACAGATACGCAGTATTTT | CASSSGPSTDTQYF
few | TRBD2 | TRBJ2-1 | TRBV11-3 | TGTGCCAGCAGCTTAGGACTAGCGGGAGGGCACAATGAGCAGTTCTTC | CASSLGLAGGHNEQFF
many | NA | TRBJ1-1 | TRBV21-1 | TGTGCCATAAGCCAGTTTGGGGGACAGGGAGCTTTCTTT | CAISQFGGQGAFF
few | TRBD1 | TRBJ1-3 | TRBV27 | TGTGCCAGCAGTTCCCTCGGACAGGCTGGAAACACCATATATTTT | CASSSLGQAGNTIYF
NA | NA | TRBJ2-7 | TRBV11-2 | TGTGCCAGCAAGGGCGGTCCCTACGAGCAGTACTTC | CASKGGPYEQYF
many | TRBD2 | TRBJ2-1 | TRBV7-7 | TGTGCCAGCAGCCCCGCCGGGACTAGCGGAAACAATGAGCAGTTCTTC | CASSPAGTSGNNEQFF
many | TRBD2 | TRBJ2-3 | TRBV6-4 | TGTGCCAGCAGTGACGGCGCGGGAGAGTCAGATACGCAGTATTTT | CASSDGAGESDTQYF
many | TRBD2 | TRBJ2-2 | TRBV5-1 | TGCGCCAGCAGCTTCTCTAGCGGGAGGTGGTTGGACACCGGGGAGCTGTTTTTT | CASSFSSGRWLDTGELFF
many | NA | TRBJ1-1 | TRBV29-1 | TGCAGCGTTGCATCGGTGTTGGACACTGAAGCTTTCTTT | CSVASVLDTEAFF
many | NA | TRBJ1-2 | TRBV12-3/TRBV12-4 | TGTGCCAGCAGTTTAGTTCAAGGGGGGTTTGGCTACACCTTC | CASSLVQGGFGYTF
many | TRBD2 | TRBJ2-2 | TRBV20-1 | TGCAGTACTAGCGGGAGTCCCACCGGGGAGCTGTTTTTT | CSTSGSPTGELFF
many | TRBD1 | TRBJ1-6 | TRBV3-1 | TGTGCCAGCAGCCAAGGTTCCGGGACAGGGGTCTCACCCCTCCACTTT | CASSQGSGTGVSPLHF
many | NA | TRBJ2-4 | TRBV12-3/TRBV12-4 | TGTGCCAGCAGTTTCCGGCCCCGCAACATTCAGTACTTC | CASSFRPRNIQYF
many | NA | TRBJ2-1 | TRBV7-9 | TGTGCCAGCAGCTTAGGGGAGGGGGCGATCAATGAGCAGTTCTTC | CASSLGEGAINEQFF
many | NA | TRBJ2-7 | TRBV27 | TGTGCCGCCCGGGACGAGACTTCCTACGAGCAGTACTTC | CAARDETSYEQYF
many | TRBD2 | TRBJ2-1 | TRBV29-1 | TGCAGCGTGCAACAAGGGGGTAGACTAGCGGAAGAGCAGTTCTTC | CSVQQGGRLAEEQFF
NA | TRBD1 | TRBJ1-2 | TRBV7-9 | TGTGCCAGCAGCTTACCAGGGGGCGATGGCTACACCTTC | CASSLPGGDGYTF
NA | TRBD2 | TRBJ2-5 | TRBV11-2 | TGTGCCAGCAGCTTATTTGCGCGGGCTAGCGGGAGCGATTTAGAGACCCAGTACTTC | CASSLFARASGSDLETQYF
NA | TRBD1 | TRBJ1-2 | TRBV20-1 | TGCTGTGCTAGAGCGCCGGGACAGGGCTCAGCTAACTATGGCTACACCTTC | CCARAPGQGSANYGYTF
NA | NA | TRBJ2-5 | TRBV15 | TGTGCCACCAGCAGAGATCGTGCCATCGGGGAGACCCAGCACTTC | CATSRDRAIGETQHF
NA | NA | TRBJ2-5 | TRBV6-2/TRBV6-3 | TGTGCCAGCAGTTACTCGCCGGACAGACAAGAGACCCAGTACTTC | CASSYSPDRQETQYF
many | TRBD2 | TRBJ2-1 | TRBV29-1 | TGCAGCGTTGCAGCGGGGAACAATGAGCAGTTCTTC | CSVAAGNNEQFF
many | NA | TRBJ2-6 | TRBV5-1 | TGCGCCAGCAGTGCTTCCTGGGGGCCAGGGGCCAACGTCCTGACTTTC | CASSASWGPGANVLTF
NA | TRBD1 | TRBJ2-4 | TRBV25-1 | TGTGCCAGCAGTGAATTTCGGACAGGGCCGGGAAACATTCAGTACTTC | CASSEFRTGPGNIQYF
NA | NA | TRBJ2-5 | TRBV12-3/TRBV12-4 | TGTGCCACCAAGCGGACACCTCAAGAGACCCAGTACTTC | CATKRTPQETQYF
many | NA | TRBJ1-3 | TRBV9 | TGTGCCAGCAGCGTTATGCCGGACACCTCGTCCGGAAACACCATATATTTT | CASSVMPDTSSGNTIYF
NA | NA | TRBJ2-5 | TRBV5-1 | TGCGCCAGCAGAGCGAGGCCCCAAGAGACCCAGTACTTC | CASRARPQETQYF
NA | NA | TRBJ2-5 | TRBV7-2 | TGTGCCAGCAGCTTAGCCAGGGGTCAAGAGACCCAGTACTTC | CASSLARGQETQYF
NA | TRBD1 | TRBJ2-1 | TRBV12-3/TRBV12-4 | TGTGCCGGCAGTTTGCGACAGGGGGAGTACAATGAGCAGTTCTTC | CAGSLRQGEYNEQFF
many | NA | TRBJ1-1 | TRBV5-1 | TGCGCCAGCAGCTTCCAGGGAGTGGGGAACACTGAAGCTTTCTTT | CASSFQGVGNTEAFF